The sequence of this T cell receptor (beta chain) was determined in a study of T cell changes during pregnancy in multiple sclerosis. Sequencing was performed with immunoSEQ multiplex PCR; in TCRdb, only in-frame clones are kept and a portion is missing. Seen here are over 60,000 clones, about 91% observed once, and the top ten hold roughly 0.3%. CDR3 length equals 12 residues. V was trimmed by 3 bases and J by 10 bases, leaving 12 bases between them. Germline V gene data show CDR1 as MRHNA and CDR2 as SNTAGT. The sequences come from CD4+ T cells from peripheral blood mononuclear cells, collected in the third trimester of pregnancy. The rearrangement joins TRBV6-4 to TRBJ1-1; a weak D match, TRBD1 (5 bases). The source is a female donor in good health, enrolled as a control in a pregnancy study. CDR3 amino acids: CASSDPQGPAFF. The CDR3 nucleotides read TGTGCCAGCAGTGATCCTCAGGGCCCAGCTTTCTTT.